This T cell receptor beta chain is drawn from a study of breast tumors, draining lymph nodes, adjacent tissues. The lymph nodes were axillary draining lymph nodes from breast cancer patients. TCRdb itself ran the multiplex PCR reads through MiXCR, one entry per CDR3 protein. The sample has some 170,000 distinct CDR3 sequences, around a third seen once. With 4 bases removed from V and 4 bases from J, the gap between germline ends came to 20 bases. Germline lookup yields CDR1 MGHDK and CDR2 SYGVNS. The CDR3 contains 16 residues. The rearrangement joins TRBV25-1 to TRBJ2-7; D is tentatively TRBD1 or TRBD2 (5 bases each). The TCR originated in a female donor with breast cancer. Some clones in this sample may be carry-over from other donors' samples. The sequencing input was axillary lymph node tissue. The CDR3: CASSAPGPGNAYEQYF. CDR3 in DNA: TGTGCCAGCAGTGCCCCGGGACCCGGTAATGCTTACGAGCAGTACTTC.